The 14 T cell receptor beta chains below come from one sample, sequenced in a study of T cells in Graves' hyperthyroidism and ophthalmopathy. Amplification of TCR beta CDR3 regions was performed using RNA transcripts as template. RT-PCR in the first round (using the HTBI primer set) targeted the TCR CDR3. Via MiXCR, TCRdb re-called the multiplex PCR reads, giving one row per CDR3 protein. The table includes some 200,000 distinct CDR3 sequences, about 17% detected once. The sequenced material came from blood. The receptors here all came from a woman aged 45-59 years with Graves' hyperthyroidism.

This clonotype was observed a few times. The rearrangement links TRBV24-1 to TRBJ2-2, with a tentative D call TRBD2 (7 bases). This CDR3 contains 17 residues. V lost 3 bases to trimming and J lost 4 bases, with 17 bases between them. Germline CDR1 KGHDR, CDR2 SFDVKD. The CDR3 nucleotides are TGTGCCACCAGTGATGGAGTTAGGGGGAGGGGCACCGGGGAGCTGTTTTTT. It translates to CATSDGVRGRGTGELFF.

This clonotype has a handful of counts. The gene calls are TRBV7-3 and TRBJ2-5, with no clear D. The CDR3 length is 13 residues. With 5 bases removed from V and 4 bases from J, the gap between germline ends came to 11 bases. Per germline, CDR1 SGHTA and CDR2 FQGTGA. For the CDR3, the DNA is TGTGCCAGCAGCCCCTACCCTTTAGAGACCCAGTACTTC. Translation gives CASSPYPLETQYF.

The chain carries TRBV20-1 and TRBJ2-7; 8 bases are shared with TRBD2. Germline trimming cut 7 bases from V and 5 bases from J; bases unmatched to any gene: 7. Germline assignment: CDR1 DFQATT and CDR2 SNEGSKA (reference sequence). The CDR3 has 12 amino acids. CDR3 in DNA: TGCAGTGTCTCGCTAGCGGGTCACGAGCAGTACTTC. Protein product: CSVSLAGHEQYF.

In this sample, this clonotype turned up a few times. J is TRBJ1-5 and V is TRBV19; D is undetermined. This CDR3 has 13 residues. The germline gives CDR1 LNHDA, CDR2 SQIVND (reference sequence). V was trimmed by 5 bases and J by 11 bases, leaving 16 bases between them. CDR3: CASSSGVSIAQHF. Written as DNA, the CDR3 is TGTGCCAGTAGTTCCGGGGTCTCGATAGCCCAGCATTTT. Full variable domain (missing parts from reference TRBV19 and TRBJ1-5): DGGITQSPKYLFRKEGQNVTLSCEQNLNHDAMYWYRQDPGQGLRLIYYSQIVNDFQKGDIAEGYSVSREKKESFPLTVTSAQKNPTAFYLCASSSGVSIAQHFGDGTRLSIL.

This clonotype came up many times. The chain links TRBV12-5 to TRBJ1-1; no clear D. The V and J ends lost 2 bases and 5 bases respectively, with 12 bases between them. Germline V gives CDR1 LGHNT, CDR2 FRNRAP. This CDR3 spans 14 amino acids. The CDR3 sequence is CASGLPSLITEAFF. CDR3 nucleotide sequence: TGTGCTAGTGGTTTGCCCTCGTTAATTACTGAAGCTTTCTTT.

The chain has TRBV24-1 and TRBJ2-2; TRBD2 matches at 10 bases. Per the germline V gene, CDR1 is KGHDR and CDR2 is SFDVKD. V was clipped by 5 bases and J by 5 bases; unmatched bases: 1. This CDR3 has 14 residues. The CDR3 spells CATSVAGGTGELFF. The CDR3 bases are TGTGCCACCAGTGTAGCGGGGGGAACCGGGGAGCTGTTTTTT.

This clonotype was seen ten or more times. The CDR3 DNA is TGTGCCAGCACTCGCCGGGACAGGGGGTACGAGCAGTACTTC. Protein sequence: CASTRRDRGYEQYF. V usage is TRBV28 and J usage is TRBJ2-7, with 11 bases identical to TRBD1. The CDR3 is 14 amino acids. CDR1 and CDR2 from the germline V gene are MDHEN and SYDVKM. J gave up 4 bases and V 7 bases, and 6 bases lay outside the gene matches.

Only a few counts were recorded for this clonotype. CDR3 region: CASSPSVNTEAFF. CDR3 coding DNA: TGTGCCAGTAGTCCGTCTGTGAACACTGAAGCTTTCTTT. This rearrangement joins TRBV19 to TRBJ1-1; D unresolved. Germline values: CDR1 LNHDA, CDR2 SQIVND (reference sequence). The CDR3 is made up of 13 amino acids. The germline V and J ends were trimmed by 5 bases and 0 bases, with 7 bases remaining between them.

This clonotype was seen ten or more times. The CDR3 DNA sequence: TGTGCCTGGAGCCGGACTAGCGCCGGGGCAGATACGCAGTATTTT. This sequence encodes CAWSRTSAGADTQYF. This sequence joins TRBV30 and TRBJ2-3, with 9 nucleotides matching TRBD2. Looked up from germline, CDR1 is GTSNPN and CDR2 is SVGIG (reference sequence). The CDR3 runs to 15 residues. The V gene end was trimmed by 3 bases and the J gene end by 4 bases; junction bases not matched to a gene: 8.

This clonotype has only a few counts. This rearrangement joins TRBV3-1 to TRBJ1-5; D remains ambiguous. The CDR3 is 13 residues long. Looked up from germline, CDR1 is LGHDT and CDR2 is YNNKEL (reference sequence). Trimming shortened V by 1 base and J by 5 bases, and 6 bases separated the two germline ends. The CDR3 DNA follows: TGTGCCAGCAGCCAAGGAAGCGATCAGCCCCAGCATTTT. It specifies CASSQGSDQPQHF.

There are many counts of this clonotype. The chain joins TRBV20-1 to TRBJ1-2; a possible D gene is TRBD1 (5 bases). CDR1 is DFQATT and CDR2 is SNEGSKA in the germline V gene (reference sequence). Trimming removed 3 bases at V and 4 bases at J, with 9 bases between. The CDR3 totals 12 residues. DNA of the CDR3: TGCAGTGCTAGGGCGGGGCTCTATGGCTACACCTTC. Its translation is CSARAGLYGYTF.

This clonotype came up a few times. It is unclear where the CDR3 begins or ends on the DNA, so no DNA is shown, and the CDR3 is as TCRdb lists it. The rearrangement joins TRBV7-9 to TRBJ1-1; the D segment call TRBD1 is taken from the table without a DNA check. CDR1 and CDR2 (germline): SEHNR, FQNEAQ (reference sequence). The CDR3 comprises 13 residues, both ends counted. The CDR3 here is CASSSSQQGEAFF.

The sample holds many counts of this clonotype. The chain has TRBV20-1 and TRBJ2-7; no clear D gene. The germline V and J ends were trimmed by 0 bases and 7 bases, with 7 bases remaining between them. The germline gives CDR1 DFQATT, CDR2 SNEGSKA (reference sequence). This CDR3 spans 11 amino acids. The CDR3 coding sequence is TGCAGTGCTAGAGACGCGTTGGAGCAGTACTTC. Protein: CSARDALEQYF.

This clonotype was counted many times. V and J are TRBV6-1 and TRBJ1-1, with D possibly matching TRBD1 (5 bases). The CDR3 contains 14 residues. Trimming took 7 bases from V and 0 from J, leaving 12 bases between them. Germline V gene sequence: CDR1 MNHNS, CDR2 SASEGT. CDR3 loop: CASKRTTMNTEAFF. The CDR3 DNA reads TGTGCCAGCAAAAGGACAACTATGAACACTGAAGCTTTCTTT.